These 6 T cell receptor beta chains originate from one sample sequenced in a study of blood T cell repertoires in COVID-19 (dated by TCRdb to about 2020). Libraries were constructed by the immunoSEQ multiplex PCR assay. TCRdb took this table from immuneACCESS and kept in-frame rearrangements with V and J called. Such tables lack part of the clones; where checked against another copy, unresolved V genes explain under half of the gap, and the rest is unexplained. This sample comprises 85,000 to 100,000 clones, roughly 84% of them detected only once. Roughly a sixth of the sample is held by the ten biggest clonotypes. Sample: peripheral blood. Receptors were obtained from a woman between 55 and 75 years old with acute or convalescent COVID-19.

The chain joins TRBV18 to TRBJ1-1; TRBD1 aligns across 8 bases. V shed 5 bases and J 7 bases; nucleotides not matched to a gene: 15. CDR3 length: 16 residues. From germline, CDR1 is KGHSH and CDR2 LQKENI. The DNA of the CDR3 is TGTGCCAGCTCATCGGACATCGGACAGGGCAACTTTGAAGCTTTCTTT. Amino acid sequence: CASSSDIGQGNFEAFF.

The count of this clone is one. The chain joins TRBV3-1 (or the pseudogene TRBV3-2) to TRBJ1-6; 10 bases align to TRBD1. After removal of 4 bases from V and 14 bases from J, the junction contained 14 bases not matched to a gene. CDR1 is LGHDT and CDR2 is YNNKEL in the germline V gene (reference sequence). This CDR3 contains 16 residues. The CDR3 nucleotides are TGTGCCAGCAGCCGTGTACCGGGACAGGGGCATTTGGCCCTCCACTTT. Protein: CASSRVPGQGHLALHF.

The CDR3 loop reads CASSLAGYREKLFF. The CDR3 coding sequence is TGTGCCAGTAGTTTGGCAGGGTACCGAGAAAAACTGTTTTTT. The chain combines TRBV19 with TRBJ1-4; TRBD1 is a possible D gene (5 bases). This CDR3 region has 14 residues. The germline CDR1 and CDR2 sequences are LNHDA and SQIVND (reference sequence). V was clipped by 5 bases and J by 8 bases, with 15 bases between them.

V usage is TRBV7-3 and J usage is TRBJ1-5; 8 bases agree with TRBD1. The V and J ends lost 4 bases and 5 bases, in that order; junction bases with no gene match: 13. The CDR3 sequence is 17 residues long. The V gene's germline CDR1 is SGHTA and CDR2 FQGTGA. DNA for the CDR3: TGTGCCAGCAGCTATCGGACAGGGAACGCGGCGGATCAGCCCCAGCATTTT. It encodes CASSYRTGNAADQPQHF.

This clone was seen only a few times. The chain carries TRBV10-3 and TRBJ2-3; 8 bases align to TRBD1. The J segment lost 1 base and the V segment lost 0 bases, leaving 3 bases of the junction unmatched. The CDR3 is 16 residues long. Germline CDR1 reads ENHRY; CDR2 reads SYGVKD. DNA for the CDR3: TGTGCCATCAGTGAGTCGACAGGGGCACGCACAGATACGCAGTATTTT. Translation: CAISESTGARTDTQYF.

The V gene is TRBV2, the J gene TRBJ1-6; weak D call: TRBD1 (5 bases). CDR3 length: 17 amino acids. The V and J ends lost 3 bases and 2 bases respectively, with 14 bases between them. The germline CDR1 and CDR2 sequences are SNHLY and FYNNEI. The CDR3 region has the DNA TGTGCCAGCAGTGAGGGGACCGGGAGGCCCTATAATTCACCCCTCCACTTT. Translating gives CASSEGTGRPYNSPLHF.